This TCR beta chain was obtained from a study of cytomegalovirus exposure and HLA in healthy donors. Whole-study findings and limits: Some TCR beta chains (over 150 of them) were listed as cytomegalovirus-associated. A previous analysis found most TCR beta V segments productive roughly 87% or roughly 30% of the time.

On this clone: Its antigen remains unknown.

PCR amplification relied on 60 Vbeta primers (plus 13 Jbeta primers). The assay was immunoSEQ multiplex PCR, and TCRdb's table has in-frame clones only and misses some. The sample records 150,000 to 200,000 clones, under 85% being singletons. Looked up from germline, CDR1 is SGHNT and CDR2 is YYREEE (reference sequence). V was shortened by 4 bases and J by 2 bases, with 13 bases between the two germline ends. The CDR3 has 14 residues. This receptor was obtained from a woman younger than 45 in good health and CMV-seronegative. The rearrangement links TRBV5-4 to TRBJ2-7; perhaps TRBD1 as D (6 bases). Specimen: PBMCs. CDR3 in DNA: TGTGCCAGCAGCACCGGACAGCGGCCCTACGAGCAGTACTTC. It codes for CASSTGQRPYEQYF.